A single sample gave rise to the 5 T cell receptor beta chains below, sequenced in a study of blood T cell repertoires in COVID-19. TCRdb's table, derived via immunoSEQ multiplex PCR, lists solely in-frame clones and lacks some. The table includes 110,000 to 150,000 clones, around nine tenths detected once. The sample comprised peripheral blood. These receptors originate from a human donor in a cohort sampled during active COVID-19.

The V gene is TRBV19, the J gene TRBJ2-7; 9 bases agree with TRBD1. J lost 3 bases, V lost 5 bases, and 5 bases had no gene match. Germline lookup yields CDR1 LNHDA and CDR2 SQIVND (reference sequence). The CDR3 sequence is 14 residues long. Here the CDR3 DNA reads TGTGCCAGTAGTGTAGGGGGACAGGGCTACGAGCAGTACTTC. Translation: CASSVGGQGYEQYF.

The chain is built from TRBV2 and TRBJ1-1; unclear D gene. CDR1 and CDR2 from the germline V gene are SNHLY and FYNNEI. The ends were cut back, 3 bases at V and 5 bases at J, with 10 bases in the middle. This CDR3 has 13 amino acids. CDR3 sequence reads: CASSEWGGTEAFF. The CDR3 nucleotides are TGTGCCAGCAGTGAGTGGGGAGGGACTGAAGCTTTCTTT.

The chain is built from TRBV4-2 and TRBJ1-2; D is undetermined. Per germline, CDR1 LGHNA and CDR2 YNFKEQ. The CDR3 length is 15 residues. Between the trimmed V and J ends, which lost 5 bases and 4 bases, there was a span of 17 bases. DNA for the CDR3: TGTGCCAGCAGCTTAAGAGGGAGGTCTACCTATGGCTACACCTTC. Translated, it gives CASSLRGRSTYGYTF.

The gene calls are TRBV27 and TRBJ1-5; D is unclear. V gave up 4 bases and J gave up 6 bases, with 10 bases separating them. There are 13 residues in the CDR3. Germline-derived CDR1 and CDR2 are MNHEY and SMNVEV (reference sequence). CDR3 coding DNA: TGTGCCAGCAGTTGGGGAGGGAGTCAGCCCCAGCATTTT. It encodes CASSWGGSQPQHF.

The rearrangement joins TRBV4-2 to TRBJ2-2; D perhaps matches TRBD1 (6 bases). From germline, CDR1 is LGHNA and CDR2 YNFKEQ. The CDR3 covers 15 residues. V was pared by 0 bases and J by 6 bases, with 11 bases between. The CDR3 DNA reads as TGTGCCAGCAGCCAAGACTTACAGGGCCCCGGGGAGCTGTTTTTT. It is translated as CASSQDLQGPGELFF.